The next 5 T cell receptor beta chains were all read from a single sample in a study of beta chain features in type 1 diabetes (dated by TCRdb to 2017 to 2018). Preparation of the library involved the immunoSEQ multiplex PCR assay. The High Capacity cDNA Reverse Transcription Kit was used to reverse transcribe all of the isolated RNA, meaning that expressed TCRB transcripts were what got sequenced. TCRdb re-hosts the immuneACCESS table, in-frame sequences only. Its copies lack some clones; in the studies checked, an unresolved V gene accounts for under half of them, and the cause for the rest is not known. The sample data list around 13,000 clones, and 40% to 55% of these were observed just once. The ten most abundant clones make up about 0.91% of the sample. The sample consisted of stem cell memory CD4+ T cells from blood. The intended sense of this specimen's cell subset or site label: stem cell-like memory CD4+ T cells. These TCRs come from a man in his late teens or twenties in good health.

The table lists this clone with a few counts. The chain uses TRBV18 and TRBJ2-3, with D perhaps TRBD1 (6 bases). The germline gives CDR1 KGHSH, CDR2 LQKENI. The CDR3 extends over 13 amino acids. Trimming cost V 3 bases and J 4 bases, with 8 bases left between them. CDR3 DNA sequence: TGTGCCAGCTCACCTGGACAGCCAGATACGCAGTATTTT. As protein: CASSPGQPDTQYF.

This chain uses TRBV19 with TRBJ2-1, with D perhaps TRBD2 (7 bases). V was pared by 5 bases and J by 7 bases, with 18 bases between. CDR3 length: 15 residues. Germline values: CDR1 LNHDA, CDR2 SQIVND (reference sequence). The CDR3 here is CASSVRGAGSNEQFF. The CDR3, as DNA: TGTGCCAGTAGTGTCCGGGGGGCGGGCAGTAATGAGCAGTTCTTC. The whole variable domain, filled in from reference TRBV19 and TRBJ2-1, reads DGGITQSPKYLFRKEGQNVTLSCEQNLNHDAMYWYRQDPGQGLRLIYYSQIVNDFQKGDIAEGYSVSREKKESFPLTVTSAQKNPTAFYLCASSVRGAGSNEQFFGPGTRLTVL.

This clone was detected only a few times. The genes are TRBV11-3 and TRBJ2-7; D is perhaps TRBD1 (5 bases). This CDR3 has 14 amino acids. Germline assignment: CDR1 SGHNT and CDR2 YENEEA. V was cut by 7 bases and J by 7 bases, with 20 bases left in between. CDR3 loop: CASTQQGSLGEQYF. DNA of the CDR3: TGTGCCAGCACCCAGCAGGGATCCCTAGGGGAGCAGTACTTC.

The CDR3 DNA reads TGTGCCAGCTCACTTTCTAGCGGCAGCACAGATACGCAGTATTTT. The encoded protein is CASSLSSGSTDTQYF. The rearrangement links TRBV18 to TRBJ2-3; 7 nucleotides agree with TRBD2. The CDR3 totals 15 residues. Germline V gene sequence: CDR1 KGHSH, CDR2 LQKENI. V dropped 4 bases and J dropped 0; count of bases not matched to a gene: 4. Full variable domain (remainder filled in from reference TRBV18 and TRBJ2-3): NAGVMQNPRHLVRRRGQEARLRCSPMKGHSHVYWYRQLPEEGLKFMVYLQKENIIDESGMPKERFSAEFPKEGPSILRIQQVVRGDSAAYFCASSLSSGSTDTQYFGPGTRLTVL.

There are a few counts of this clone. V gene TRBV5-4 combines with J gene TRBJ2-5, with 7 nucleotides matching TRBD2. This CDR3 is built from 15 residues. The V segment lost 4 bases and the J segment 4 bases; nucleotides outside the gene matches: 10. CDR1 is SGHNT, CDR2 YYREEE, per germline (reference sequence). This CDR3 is CASSPGLEGPETQYF. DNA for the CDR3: TGTGCCAGCAGCCCCGGACTAGAGGGGCCAGAGACCCAGTACTTC.